Sequencing of this T cell receptor beta chain was carried out in a study of OX40 agonist ivuxolimab in advanced cancers. Sequenced by immunoSEQ multiplex PCR; TCRdb stores in-frame clones only, minus some. The sample has about 60,000 clones, more than 75% seen once. With 0 bases removed from V and 5 bases from J, the gap between germline ends came to 10 bases. The CDR3 is 14 amino acids. Germline V gives CDR1 LNHNV, CDR2 YYDKDF (reference sequence). The chain links TRBV15 to TRBJ1-1, with D perhaps matching TRBD1 (5 bases). The input for sequencing was CD4+ or CD8+ T cells sorted from blood, taken in a trial of the OX40 agonist ivuxolimab. The clonotype comes from an adult with an advanced solid tumor such as melanoma, head and neck, liver or kidney cancer. CDR3 loop: CATSRDGGRTEAFF. CDR3 coding DNA: TGTGCCACCAGCAGAGATGGGGGGAGGACTGAAGCTTTCTTT.